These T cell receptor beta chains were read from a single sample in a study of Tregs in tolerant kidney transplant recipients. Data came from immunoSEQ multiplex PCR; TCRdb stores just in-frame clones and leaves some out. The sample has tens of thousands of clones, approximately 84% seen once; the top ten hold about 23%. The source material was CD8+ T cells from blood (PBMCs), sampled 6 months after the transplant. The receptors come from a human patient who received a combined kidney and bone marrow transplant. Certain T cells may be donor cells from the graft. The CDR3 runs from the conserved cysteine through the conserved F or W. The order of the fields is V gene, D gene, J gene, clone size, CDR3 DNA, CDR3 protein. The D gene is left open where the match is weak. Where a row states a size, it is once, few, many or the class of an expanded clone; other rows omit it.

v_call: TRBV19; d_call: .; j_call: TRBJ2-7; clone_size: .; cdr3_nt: TGTGCCAGTAGTCCCTCCGCTAGCGCCGCCTACGAGCAGTACTTC; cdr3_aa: CASSPSASAAYEQYF
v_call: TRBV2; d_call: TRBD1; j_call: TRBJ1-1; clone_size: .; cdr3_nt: TGTGCCAGCAGTACCGGGACAGGGAAAGCTTTCTTT; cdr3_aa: CASSTGTGKAFF
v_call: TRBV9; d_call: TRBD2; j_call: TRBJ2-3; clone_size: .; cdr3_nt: TGTGCCAGCAGCGAACCGGGGACTAAATACACAGATACGCAGTATTTT; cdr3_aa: CASSEPGTKYTDTQYF
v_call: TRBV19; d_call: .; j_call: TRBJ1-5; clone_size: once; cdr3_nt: TGTGCCAGTAGCAGAAGGGGGGGAGGCAATCAGCCCCAGCATTTT; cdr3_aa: CASSRRGGGNQPQHF
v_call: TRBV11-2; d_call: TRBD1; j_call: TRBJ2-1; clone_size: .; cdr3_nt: TGTGCCAGCAGCCCACCGGGACAGGGGGTCTACAATGAGCAGTTCTTC; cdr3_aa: CASSPPGQGVYNEQFF
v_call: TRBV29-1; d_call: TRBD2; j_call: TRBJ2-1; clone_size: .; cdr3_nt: TGCAGCGTCGCCGGAGGGACTAGCGGGACCGAGCAGTTCTTC; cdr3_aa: CSVAGGTSGTEQFF
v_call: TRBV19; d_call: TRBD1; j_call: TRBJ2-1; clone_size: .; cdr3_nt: TGTGCCAGTAGTATTAGGGGAAGGACAGGGCAAAATGAGCAGTTCTTC; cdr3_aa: CASSIRGRTGQNEQFF
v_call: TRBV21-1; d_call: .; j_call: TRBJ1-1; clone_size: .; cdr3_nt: TGTGCCAGCAGCAAGCACAGGGGGACGGGCACTGAAGCTTTCTTT; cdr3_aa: CASSKHRGTGTEAFF
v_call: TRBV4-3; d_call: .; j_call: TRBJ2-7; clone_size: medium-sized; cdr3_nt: TGCGCCAGCAGCCAAGGACATGGGTTTTTGTACGAGCAGTACTTC; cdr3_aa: CASSQGHGFLYEQYF
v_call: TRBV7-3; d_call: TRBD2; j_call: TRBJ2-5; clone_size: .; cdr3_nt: TGTGCCAGCAGCCGGGCGGGGGGGTTGTTAGAGACCCAGTACTTC; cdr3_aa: CASSRAGGLLETQYF
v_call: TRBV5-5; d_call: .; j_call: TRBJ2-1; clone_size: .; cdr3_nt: TGTGCCAGCAGCTTGGCTGGGGAGTACTACAATGAGCAGTTCTTC; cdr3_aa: CASSLAGEYYNEQFF
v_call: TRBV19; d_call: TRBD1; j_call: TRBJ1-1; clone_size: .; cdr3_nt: TGTGCCAGTGGACAGGGGAACACTGAAGCTTTCTTT; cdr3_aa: CASGQGNTEAFF
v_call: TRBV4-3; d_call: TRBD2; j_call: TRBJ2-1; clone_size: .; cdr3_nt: TGCGCCAGCAGCCAAGATGGGGTTAGCGGGACCGCCTACAATGAGCAGTTCTTC; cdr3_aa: CASSQDGVSGTAYNEQFF
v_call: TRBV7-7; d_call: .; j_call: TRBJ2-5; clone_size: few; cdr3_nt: TGTGCCAGCAGCTTAGTATTTTGCTCTCCGCGAGAGACCCAGTACTTC; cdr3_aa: CASSLVFCSPRETQYF
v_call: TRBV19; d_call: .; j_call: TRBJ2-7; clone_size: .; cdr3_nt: TGTGCCAGTAGTATAGTCGGGGGTTCCTACGAGCAGTACTTC; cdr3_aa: CASSIVGGSYEQYF
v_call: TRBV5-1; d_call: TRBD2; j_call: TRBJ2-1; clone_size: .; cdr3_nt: TGCGCCAGCAGCCCAGGACTAGCGGGGGCCTACAATGAGCAGTTCTTC; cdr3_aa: CASSPGLAGAYNEQFF
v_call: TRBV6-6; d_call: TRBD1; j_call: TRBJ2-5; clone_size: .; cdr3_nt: TGTGCCAGCAGTCTTGACCGGACAGGGGAGTATGAGACCCAGTACTTC; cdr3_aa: CASSLDRTGEYETQYF
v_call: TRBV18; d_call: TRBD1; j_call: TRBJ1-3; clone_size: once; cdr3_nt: TGTGCCAGCTCACCACGGGACAGCTTTTACTCTGGAAACACCATATATTTT; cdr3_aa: CASSPRDSFYSGNTIYF
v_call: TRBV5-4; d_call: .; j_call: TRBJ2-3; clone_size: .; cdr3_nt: TGTGCCAGCAGCCCAACAGCCCTTGGGGGGGCCACAGATACGCAGTATTTT; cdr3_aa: CASSPTALGGATDTQYF
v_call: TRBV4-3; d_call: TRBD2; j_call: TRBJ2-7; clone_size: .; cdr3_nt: TGCGCCAGCAGCCAAGTAGCGGGGGGAAACTACGAGCAGTACTTC; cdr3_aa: CASSQVAGGNYEQYF
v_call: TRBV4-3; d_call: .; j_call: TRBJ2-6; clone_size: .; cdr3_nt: TGCGCCAGCAGCCAAGTGCCTGGGAGCGCCTCTGGGGCCAACGTCCTGACTTTC; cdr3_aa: CASSQVPGSASGANVLTF
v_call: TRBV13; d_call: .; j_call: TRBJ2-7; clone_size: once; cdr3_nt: TGTGCCAGCAGCTTATCTGACAGCTCCTACGAGCAGTACTTC; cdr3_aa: CASSLSDSSYEQYF
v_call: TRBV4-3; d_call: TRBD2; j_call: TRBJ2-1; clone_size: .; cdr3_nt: TGCGCCAGCAGCCTAGGGGAGGGGCGCAATGAGCAGTTCTTC; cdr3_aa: CASSLGEGRNEQFF
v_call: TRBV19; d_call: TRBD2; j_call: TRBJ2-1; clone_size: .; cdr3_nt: TGTGCCAGTAGTATAAGTGGGTGGCTAGCGGGGGGGAATGAGCAGTTCTTC; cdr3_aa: CASSISGWLAGGNEQFF
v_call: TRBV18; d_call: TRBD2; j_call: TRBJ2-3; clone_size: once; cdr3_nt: TGTGCCAGCTCACTAAGCATAGCGGGAGAAACAGATACGCAGTATTTT; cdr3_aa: CASSLSIAGETDTQYF
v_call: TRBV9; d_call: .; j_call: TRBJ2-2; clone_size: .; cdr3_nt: TGTGCCAGCGGCCCCCCTCTACGGGGCGGGGAGCTGTTTTTT; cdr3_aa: CASGPPLRGGELFF
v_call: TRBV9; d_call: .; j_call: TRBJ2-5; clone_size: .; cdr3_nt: TGTGCCAGCAGCGTAGATTCTCAGGGATCAGAGACCCAGTACTTC; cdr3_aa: CASSVDSQGSETQYF
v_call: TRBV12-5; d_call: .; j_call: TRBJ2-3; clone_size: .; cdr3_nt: TGTGCTAGTGGCCTAGGAGCGGATACGCAGTATTTT; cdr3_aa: CASGLGADTQYF
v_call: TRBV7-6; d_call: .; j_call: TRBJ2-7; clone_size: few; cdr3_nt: TGTGCCAGCAGCTTAGCGGAGGGCTACGAGCAGTACTTC; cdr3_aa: CASSLAEGYEQYF
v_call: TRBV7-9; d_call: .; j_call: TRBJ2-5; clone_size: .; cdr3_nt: TGTGCCAGCAGCTTTTCGAACATACAAGAGACCCAGTACTTC; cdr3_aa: CASSFSNIQETQYF
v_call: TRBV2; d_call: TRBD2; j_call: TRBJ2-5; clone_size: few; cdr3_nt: TGTGCCAGCTGGGGGGGGGAGACCCAGTACTTC; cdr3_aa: CASWGGETQYF
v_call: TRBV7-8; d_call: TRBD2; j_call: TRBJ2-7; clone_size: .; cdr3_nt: TGTGCCAGCAGGTTGGGACTAGCGGGAGGATCCTACGAGCAGTACTTC; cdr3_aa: CASRLGLAGGSYEQYF
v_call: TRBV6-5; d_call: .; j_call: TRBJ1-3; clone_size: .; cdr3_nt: TGTGCCAGCAGCTCCGACATGAATGGAAACACCATATATTTT; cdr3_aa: CASSSDMNGNTIYF
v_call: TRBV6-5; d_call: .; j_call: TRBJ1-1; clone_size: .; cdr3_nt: TGTGCCAGCAGTTACTCGTTAACAAGGAACACTGAAGCTTTCTTT; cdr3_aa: CASSYSLTRNTEAFF
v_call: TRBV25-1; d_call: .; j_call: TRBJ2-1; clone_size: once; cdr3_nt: TGTGCCAGCAGTCACCCCGAGGCGGTCTCCTACAATGAGCAGTTCTTC; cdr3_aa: CASSHPEAVSYNEQFF
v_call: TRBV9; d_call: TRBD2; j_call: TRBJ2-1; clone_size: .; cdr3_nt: TGTGCCAGCAGCGTAGGTCTAGCGGGGAAGAATGAGCAGTTCTTC; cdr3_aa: CASSVGLAGKNEQFF
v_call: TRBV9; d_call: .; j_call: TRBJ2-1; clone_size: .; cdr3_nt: TGTGCCAGCACGGGGATTCGTGGCGACAATGAGCAGTTCTTC; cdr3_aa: CASTGIRGDNEQFF
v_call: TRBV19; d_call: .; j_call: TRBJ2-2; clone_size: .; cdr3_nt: TGTGCCAGTAGTATAGGAGGGGGGGGAAACACCGGGGAGCTGTTTTTT; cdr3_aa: CASSIGGGGNTGELFF
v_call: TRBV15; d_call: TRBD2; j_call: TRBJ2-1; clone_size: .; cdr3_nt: TGTGCCACCAGCCACAAAAGCGGGGGTCTCTACAATGAGCAGTTCTTC; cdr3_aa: CATSHKSGGLYNEQFF
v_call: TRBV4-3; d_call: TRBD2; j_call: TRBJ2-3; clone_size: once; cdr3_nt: TGCGCCAGCAGCCTCACGGGACTAGCGGAGCAGTATTTT; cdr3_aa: CASSLTGLAEQYF
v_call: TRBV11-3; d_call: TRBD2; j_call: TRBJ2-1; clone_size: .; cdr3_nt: TGTGCCAGCAGCTTCCGGGGGGGTCCATACAATGAGCAGTTCTTC; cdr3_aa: CASSFRGGPYNEQFF
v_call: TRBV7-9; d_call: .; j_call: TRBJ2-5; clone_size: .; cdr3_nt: TGTGCCAGCAGCTTATTCTTTTGGGCAACTGTTTGGCAGGAGACCCAGTACTTC; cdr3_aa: CASSLFFWATVWQETQYF
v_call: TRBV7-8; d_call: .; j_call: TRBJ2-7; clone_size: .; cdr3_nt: TGTGCCAGCAGCTTCAGGGCGGATAGGGAAGAGCAGTACTTC; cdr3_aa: CASSFRADREEQYF
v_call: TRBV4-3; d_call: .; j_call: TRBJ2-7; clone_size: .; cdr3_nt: TGCGCCAGCAGCCAAGAAGCCAGCGTCTACTCCTACGAGCAGTACTTC; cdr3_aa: CASSQEASVYSYEQYF
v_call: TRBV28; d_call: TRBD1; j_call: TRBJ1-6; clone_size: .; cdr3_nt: TGTGCCAGCAGTTTAACGGCAGGGGGCGGAATAAATAATTCCCCCCTCCACTTT; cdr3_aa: CASSLTAGGGINNSPLHF
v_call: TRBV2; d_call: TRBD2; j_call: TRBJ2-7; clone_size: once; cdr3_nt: TGTGCCAGCGGGCGGGGGGGACATTACGAGCAGTACTTC; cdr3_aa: CASGRGGHYEQYF
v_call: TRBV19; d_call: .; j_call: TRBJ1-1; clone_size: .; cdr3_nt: TGTGCCAGTAGTATAAACGCAGGGTTGAACACTGAAGCTTTCTTT; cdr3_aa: CASSINAGLNTEAFF
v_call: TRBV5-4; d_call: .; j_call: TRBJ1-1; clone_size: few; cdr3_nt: TGTGCCAGCAGCTTGGGGCAGGTCCCTGAAGCTTTCTTT; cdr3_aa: CASSLGQVPEAFF
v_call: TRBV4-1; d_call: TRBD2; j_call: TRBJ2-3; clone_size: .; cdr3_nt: TGCGCCAGCAGCCAAACCTTGACTAGCGGGAGCACAGATACGCAGTATTTT; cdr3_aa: CASSQTLTSGSTDTQYF
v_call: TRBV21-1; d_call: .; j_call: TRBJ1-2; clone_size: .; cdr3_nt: TGTGCCAGCAGCAAATCTGTATTTAACGGGGACAATCCGAAGACCTATGGCTACACCTTC; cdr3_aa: CASSKSVFNGDNPKTYGYTF
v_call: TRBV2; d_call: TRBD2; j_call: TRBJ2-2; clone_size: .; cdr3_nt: TGTGCCAGCCGCGGGGGGGGTCAGGAGCTGTTTTTT; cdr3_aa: CASRGGGQELFF
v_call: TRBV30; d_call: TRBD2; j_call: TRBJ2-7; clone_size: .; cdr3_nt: TGTGCCTGGAGTTTAGCGGGAGGGAGCTCCTACGAGCAGTACTTC; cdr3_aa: CAWSLAGGSSYEQYF
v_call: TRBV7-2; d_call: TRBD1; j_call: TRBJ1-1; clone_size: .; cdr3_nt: TGTGCCAGCAGCCACGAACAGGGGGTAAATTTCGGCGAAGCTTTCTTT; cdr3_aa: CASSHEQGVNFGEAFF
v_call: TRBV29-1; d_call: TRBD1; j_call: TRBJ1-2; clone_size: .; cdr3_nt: TGCAGCGTCCCTAAGGGGGACAGCCCCTATGGCTACACCTTC; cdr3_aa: CSVPKGDSPYGYTF
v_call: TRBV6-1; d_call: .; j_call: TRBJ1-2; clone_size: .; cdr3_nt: TGTGCCAGCACAGGGACTGATTATGGCTACACCTTC; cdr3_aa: CASTGTDYGYTF
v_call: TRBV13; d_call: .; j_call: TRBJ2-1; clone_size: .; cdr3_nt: TGTGCCAGCAGCTCCGGGATCAATAAAAATGAGCAGTTCTTC; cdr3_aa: CASSSGINKNEQFF
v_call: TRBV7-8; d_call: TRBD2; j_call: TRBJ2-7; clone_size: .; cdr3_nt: TGTGCCAGCAGCTTAGAACTAGCGGGAGACCAATTAATTTACGAGCAGTACTTC; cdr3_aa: CASSLELAGDQLIYEQYF
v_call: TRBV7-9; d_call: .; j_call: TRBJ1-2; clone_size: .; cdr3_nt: TGTGGTATAGACAGGTATTCCGGCGATGGCTACACCTTC; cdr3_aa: CGIDRYSGDGYTF
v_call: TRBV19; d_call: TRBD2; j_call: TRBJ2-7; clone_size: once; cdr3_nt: TGTGCCAGTAGTACCACTAGCGGGGCTGGGTACGAGCAGTACTTC; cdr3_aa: CASSTTSGAGYEQYF
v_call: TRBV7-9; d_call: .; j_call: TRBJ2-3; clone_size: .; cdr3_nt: TGTGCCAGCCGTGGCCGGGGCACAGATACGCAGTATTTT; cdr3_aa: CASRGRGTDTQYF